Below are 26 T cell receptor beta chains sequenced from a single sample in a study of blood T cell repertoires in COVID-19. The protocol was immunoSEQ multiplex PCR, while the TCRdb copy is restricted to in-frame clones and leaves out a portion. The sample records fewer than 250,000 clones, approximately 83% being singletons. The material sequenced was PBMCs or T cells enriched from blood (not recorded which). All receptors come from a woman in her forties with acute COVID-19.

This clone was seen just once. The chain's CDR3 is CASSRGNEQYF. CDR3 DNA sequence: TGTGCCAGCAGTAGGGGTAACGAGCAGTACTTC. The chain links TRBV6-2 or TRBV6-3 to TRBJ2-7; D might be TRBD1 (5 bases). Germline-derived CDR1 and CDR2 are MNHEY and SVGEGT. This CDR3 has 11 residues. Trimming stripped 5 bases from V and 5 bases from J, with 7 bases between.

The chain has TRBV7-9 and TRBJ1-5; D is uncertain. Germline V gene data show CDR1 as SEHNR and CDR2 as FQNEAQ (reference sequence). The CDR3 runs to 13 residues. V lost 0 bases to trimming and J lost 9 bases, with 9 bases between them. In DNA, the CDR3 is TGTGCCAGCAGCTTAGCCCCAGAGGCGCCCCAGCATTTT. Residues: CASSLAPEAPQHF.

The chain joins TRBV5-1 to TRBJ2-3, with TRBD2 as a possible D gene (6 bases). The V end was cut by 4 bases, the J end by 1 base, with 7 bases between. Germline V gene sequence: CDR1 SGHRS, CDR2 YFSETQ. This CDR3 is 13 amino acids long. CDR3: CASSPGGTDTQYF. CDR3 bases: TGCGCCAGCAGCCCGGGGGGCACAGATACGCAGTATTTT.

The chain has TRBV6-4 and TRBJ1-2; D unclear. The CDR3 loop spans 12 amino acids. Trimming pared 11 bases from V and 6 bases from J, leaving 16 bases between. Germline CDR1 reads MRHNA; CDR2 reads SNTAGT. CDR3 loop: CAPPHKRDGYTF. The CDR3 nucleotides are TGTGCCCCACCCCACAAGCGGGATGGCTACACCTTC.

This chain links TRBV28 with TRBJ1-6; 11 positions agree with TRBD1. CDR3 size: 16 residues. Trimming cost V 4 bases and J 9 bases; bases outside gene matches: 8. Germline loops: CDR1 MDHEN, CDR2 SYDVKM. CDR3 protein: CASSSGQGASRSPLHF. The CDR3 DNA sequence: TGTGCCAGCAGTTCTGGACAGGGGGCATCACGTTCACCCCTCCACTTT.

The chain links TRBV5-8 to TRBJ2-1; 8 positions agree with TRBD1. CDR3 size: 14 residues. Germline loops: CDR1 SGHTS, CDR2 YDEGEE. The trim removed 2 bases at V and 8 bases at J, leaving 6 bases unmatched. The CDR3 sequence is CASSFRQGNHEQFF. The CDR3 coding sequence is TGTGCCAGCAGCTTCCGACAGGGGAACCATGAGCAGTTCTTC.

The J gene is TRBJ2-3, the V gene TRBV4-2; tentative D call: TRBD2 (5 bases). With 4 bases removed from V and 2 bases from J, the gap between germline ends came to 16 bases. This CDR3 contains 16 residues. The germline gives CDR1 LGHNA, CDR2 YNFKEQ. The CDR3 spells CASSPLLGVPTDTQYF. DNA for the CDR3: TGTGCCAGCAGCCCCCTTCTCGGGGTTCCCACAGATACGCAGTATTTT.

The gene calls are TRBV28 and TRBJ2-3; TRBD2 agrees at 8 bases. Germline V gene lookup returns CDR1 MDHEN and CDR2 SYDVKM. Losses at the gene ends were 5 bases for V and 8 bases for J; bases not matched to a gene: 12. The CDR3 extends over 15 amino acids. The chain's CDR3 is CASSPPGGVVSTQYF. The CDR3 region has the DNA TGTGCCAGCAGTCCCCCGGGAGGGGTAGTAAGTACGCAGTATTTT.

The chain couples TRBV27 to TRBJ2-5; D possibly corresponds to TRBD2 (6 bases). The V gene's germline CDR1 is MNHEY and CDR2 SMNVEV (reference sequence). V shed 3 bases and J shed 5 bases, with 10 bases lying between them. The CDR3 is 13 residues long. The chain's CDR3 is CASSLGTGETQYF. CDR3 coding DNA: TGTGCCAGCAGTTTGGGGACTGGGGAGACCCAGTACTTC.

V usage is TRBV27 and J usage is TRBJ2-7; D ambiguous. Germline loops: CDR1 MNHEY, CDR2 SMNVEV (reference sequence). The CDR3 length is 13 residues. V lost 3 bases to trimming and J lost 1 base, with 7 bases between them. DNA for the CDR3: TGTGCCAGCAGTTTTCAGGCGTCCTACGAGCAGTACTTC. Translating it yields CASSFQASYEQYF.

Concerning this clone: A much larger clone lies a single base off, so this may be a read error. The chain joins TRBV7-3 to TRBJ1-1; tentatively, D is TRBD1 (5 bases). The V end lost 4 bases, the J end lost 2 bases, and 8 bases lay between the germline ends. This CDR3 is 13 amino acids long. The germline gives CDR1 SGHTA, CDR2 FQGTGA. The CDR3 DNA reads TGTGCCAGCAGCTCCCAGGGTAACACTGAAGCTTTCTTT. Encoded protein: CASSSQGNTEAFF.

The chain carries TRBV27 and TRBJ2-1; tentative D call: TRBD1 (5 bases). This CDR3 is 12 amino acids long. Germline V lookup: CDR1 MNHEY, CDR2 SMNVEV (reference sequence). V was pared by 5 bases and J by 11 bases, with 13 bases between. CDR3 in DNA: TGTGCCAGCAGTCCGGGTGACAGCCAGCAGTTCTTC. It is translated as CASSPGDSQQFF.

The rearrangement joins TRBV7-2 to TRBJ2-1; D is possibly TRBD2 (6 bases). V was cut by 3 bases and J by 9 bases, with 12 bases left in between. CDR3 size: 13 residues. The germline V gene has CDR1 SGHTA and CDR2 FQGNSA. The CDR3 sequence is CASSFGLQSEQFF. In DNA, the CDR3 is TGTGCCAGCAGCTTCGGACTACAGTCTGAGCAGTTCTTC.

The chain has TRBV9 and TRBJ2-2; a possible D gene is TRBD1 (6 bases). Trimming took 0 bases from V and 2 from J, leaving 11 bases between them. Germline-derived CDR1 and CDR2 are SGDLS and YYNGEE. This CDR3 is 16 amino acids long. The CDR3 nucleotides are TGTGCCAGCAGCGTAGAAACAGGGTTAAACACCGGGGAGCTGTTTTTT. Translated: CASSVETGLNTGELFF.

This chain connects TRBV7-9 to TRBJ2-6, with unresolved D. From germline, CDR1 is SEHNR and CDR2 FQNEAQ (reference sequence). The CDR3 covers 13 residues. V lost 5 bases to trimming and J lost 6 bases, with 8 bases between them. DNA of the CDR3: TGTGCCAGCAGCCAACAAGAGGCCAACGTCCTGACTTTC. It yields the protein CASSQQEANVLTF.

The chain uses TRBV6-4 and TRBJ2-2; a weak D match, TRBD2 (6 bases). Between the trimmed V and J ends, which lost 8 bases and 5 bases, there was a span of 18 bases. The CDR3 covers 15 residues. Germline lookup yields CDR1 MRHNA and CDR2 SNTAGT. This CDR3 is CASQPTSPLTGELFF. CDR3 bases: TGTGCCAGCCAGCCGACTAGTCCCTTAACCGGGGAGCTGTTTTTT.

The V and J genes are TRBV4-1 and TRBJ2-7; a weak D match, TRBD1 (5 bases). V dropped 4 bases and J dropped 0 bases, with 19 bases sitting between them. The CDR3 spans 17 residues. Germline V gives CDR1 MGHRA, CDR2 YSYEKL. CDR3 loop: CASSRVLLGAGSYEQYF. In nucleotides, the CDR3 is TGCGCCAGCAGCCGAGTATTATTAGGGGCAGGCTCCTACGAGCAGTACTTC.

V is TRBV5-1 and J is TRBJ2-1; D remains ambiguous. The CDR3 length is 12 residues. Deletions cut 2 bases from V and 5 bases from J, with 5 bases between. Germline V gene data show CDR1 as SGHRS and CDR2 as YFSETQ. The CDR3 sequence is CASSFSNNEQFF. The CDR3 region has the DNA TGCGCCAGCAGCTTTTCCAACAATGAGCAGTTCTTC.

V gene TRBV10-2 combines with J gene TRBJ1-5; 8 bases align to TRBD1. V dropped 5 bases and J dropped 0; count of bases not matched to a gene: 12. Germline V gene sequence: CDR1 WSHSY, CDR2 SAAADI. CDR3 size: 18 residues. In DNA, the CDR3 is TGCGCCAGCAGTTCGTGGACAGGGACCTTCCATAGCAATCAGCCCCAGCATTTT. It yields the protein CASSSWTGTFHSNQPQHF.

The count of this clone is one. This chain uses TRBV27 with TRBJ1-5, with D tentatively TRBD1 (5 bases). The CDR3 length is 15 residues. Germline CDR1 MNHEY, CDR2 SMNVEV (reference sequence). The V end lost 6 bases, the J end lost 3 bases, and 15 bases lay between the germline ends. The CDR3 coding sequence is TGTGCCAGCAGCCCCATGTGGGGGGACAATCAGCCCCAGCATTTT. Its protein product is CASSPMWGDNQPQHF.

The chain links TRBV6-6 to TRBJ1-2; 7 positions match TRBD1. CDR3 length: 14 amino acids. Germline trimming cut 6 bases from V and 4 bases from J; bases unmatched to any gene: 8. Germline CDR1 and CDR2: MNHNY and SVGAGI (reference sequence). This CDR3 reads CASRGTARPYGYTF. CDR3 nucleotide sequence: TGTGCCAGCAGAGGGACAGCAAGGCCCTATGGCTACACCTTC.

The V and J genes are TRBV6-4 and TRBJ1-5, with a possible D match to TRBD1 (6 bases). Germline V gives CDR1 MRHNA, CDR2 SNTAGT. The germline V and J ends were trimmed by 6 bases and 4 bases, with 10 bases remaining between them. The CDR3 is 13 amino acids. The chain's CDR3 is CASSSTGNQPQHF. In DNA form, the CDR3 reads TGTGCCAGCAGCAGTACAGGGAATCAGCCCCAGCATTTT.

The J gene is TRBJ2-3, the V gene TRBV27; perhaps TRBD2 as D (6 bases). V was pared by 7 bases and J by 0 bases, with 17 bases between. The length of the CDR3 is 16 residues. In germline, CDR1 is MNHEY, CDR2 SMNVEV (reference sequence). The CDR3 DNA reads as TGTGCCAGCAAAGCGGGCCGATTGACTAGCACAGATACGCAGTATTTT. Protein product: CASKAGRLTSTDTQYF.

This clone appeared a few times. The CDR3 nucleotides are TGTGCCAGCAGCCAAGGGAGCGGGGTCGGCGCCGGGGAGCTGTTTTTT. Translating gives CASSQGSGVGAGELFF. The J gene is TRBJ2-2, the V gene TRBV4-2, with 7 positions matching TRBD2. The V segment lost 1 base and the J segment 6 bases; nucleotides outside the gene matches: 8. Germline CDR1 and CDR2: LGHNA and YNFKEQ. This CDR3 contains 16 residues.

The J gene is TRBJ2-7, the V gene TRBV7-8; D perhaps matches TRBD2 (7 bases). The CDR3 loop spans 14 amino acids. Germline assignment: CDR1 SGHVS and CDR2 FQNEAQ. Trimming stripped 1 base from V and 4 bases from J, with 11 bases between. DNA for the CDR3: TGTGCCAGCAGCTTAGAGGGGGGGTTTTACGAGCAGTACTTC. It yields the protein CASSLEGGFYEQYF.

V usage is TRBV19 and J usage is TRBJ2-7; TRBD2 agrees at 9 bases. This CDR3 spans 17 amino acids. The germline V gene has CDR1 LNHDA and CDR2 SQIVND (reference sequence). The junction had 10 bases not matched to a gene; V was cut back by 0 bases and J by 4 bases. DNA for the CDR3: TGTGCCAGTAGTATAGATGGGTCTTCTAGCGGGATTTACGAGCAGTACTTC. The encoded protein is CASSIDGSSSGIYEQYF.